This is a list of T cell receptor beta chains from one sample in a study of cytomegalovirus exposure and HLA in healthy donors. The table came from immunoSEQ multiplex PCR; TCRdb's copy has only in-frame clones and leaves some out. Among around 140,000 clones listed, roughly 73% were seen once. Sequencing used PBMCs. These TCRs come from a male donor in good health and CMV-seronegative. CDR3s include the opening cysteine and the closing phenylalanine or tryptophan. D genes are given only for firm matches. Clone size is stated in some rows and not others, as once, few, many or a class when expanded.

>TRBJ1-1|-|TRBV9|TRBD1
TGTGCCAGCAGCGAGGGGGCGCAGAACACTGAAGCTTTCTTT
CASSEGAQNTEAFF
>TRBJ2-2|-|TRBV4-2|-
TGTGCCAGCAGCCAAGACAGGGTATCCGGGGAGCTGTTTTTT
CASSQDRVSGELFF
>TRBJ1-1|-|TRBV11-2|TRBD1
TGTGCCAGCAGCTCCTCGGGCAGGGGGCTCACTGAAGCTTTCTTT
CASSSSGRGLTEAFF
>TRBJ1-2|-|TRBV19|TRBD1
TGTGCCAGTAGTCTTCACAGGGGGACTAACTATGGCTACACCTTC
CASSLHRGTNYGYTF
>TRBJ2-5|few|TRBV19|TRBD1
TGTGCCAGTAGTATCCTGACAGGGGGTGCGGAGACCCAGTACTTC
CASSILTGGAETQYF
>TRBJ2-1|-|TRBV19|TRBD2
TGTGCCAGTTTGGGACTAGCGGGGGGAGGCATCAATGAGCAGTTCTTC
CASLGLAGGGINEQFF
>TRBJ2-5|-|TRBV27|-
TGTGCCAGCAGTTTTGGGCTAGCTGGAGAGACCCAGTACTTC
CASSFGLAGETQYF
>TRBJ2-1|-|TRBV6-7|-
TGTGCCAGCAGTTACACCCTTTCTCCCCCCTACTACAATGAGCAGTTCTTC
CASSYTLSPPYYNEQFF
>TRBJ2-3|-|TRBV9|TRBD1
TGTGCCAGCAGCGTAGTTGGTGGGCAGGGGGCCGATACGCAGTATTTT
CASSVVGGQGADTQYF
>TRBJ1-3|-|TRBV6-5|-
TGTGCCAGCAGCCGGACACGGACCTCTGGAAACACCATATATTTT
CASSRTRTSGNTIYF
>TRBJ1-2|-|TRBV7-2|-
TGTGCCAGCAGCTTAGACGGGAGGAACTATGGCTACACCTTC
CASSLDGRNYGYTF
>TRBJ1-2|once|TRBV5-4|TRBD1
TGTGCCAGCAGCCCCGGGACAGAGAGAGGCTACACCTTC
CASSPGTERGYTF
>TRBJ1-1|-|TRBV30|-
TGTGCCTGGAGTCGGGGGGTGATGAACACTGAAGCTTTCTTT
CAWSRGVMNTEAFF
>TRBJ1-2|-|TRBV5-1|TRBD1
TGCGCCAGCAGCCCGAGGGGACAGGGCGGTGGCTACACCTTC
CASSPRGQGGGYTF
>TRBJ2-7|-|TRBV2|-
TGTGCCAGCAGTGACGCCTACGAGCAGTACTTC
CASSDAYEQYF
>TRBJ2-6|once|TRBV7-2|TRBD1
TGTGCCAGCAGCTTAGCAGGACAGGGGATTGCGCTTCCGAGGGCCAACGTCCTGACTTTC
CASSLAGQGIALPRANVLTF
>TRBJ2-1|-|TRBV7-2|TRBD2
TGTGCCAGCAGCGTGATCGGACTAGCGGGGGGGGACAATGAGCAGTTCTTC
CASSVIGLAGGDNEQFF
>TRBJ1-1|once|TRBV7-3|TRBD1
TGTGCCAGCAGCCAACCTCCGGGACAGGGGGGGAACACTGAAGCTTTCTTT
CASSQPPGQGGNTEAFF
>TRBJ1-1|few|TRBV5-6|-
TGTGCCAGCAGCTTTTCAGGGGACGGTTCCACTGAAGCTTTCTTT
CASSFSGDGSTEAFF
>TRBJ1-2|few|TRBV10-2|TRBD1
TGCGCCAGCAGTGGGGGACAGCGCTATGGCTACACCTTC
CASSGGQRYGYTF
>TRBJ1-4|-|TRBV19|-
TGTGCCAGTAGTATAGATGGCGCAGCCACCGGCCTAGCTAATGAAAAACTGTTTTTT
CASSIDGAATGLANEKLFF
>TRBJ1-2|once|TRBV6-5|TRBD1
TGTGCCAGCAGTTACGCAGGACAGGACTATGGCTACACCTTC
CASSYAGQDYGYTF
>TRBJ1-1|few|TRBV6-1|-
TGTGCCAGCAGGACCGGGAGTGGCGCGAACACTGAAGCTTTCTTT
CASRTGSGANTEAFF
>TRBJ1-1|-|TRBV5-5|-
TGTGCCAGCAGCCTTGGACTGTACACTGAAGCTTTCTTT
CASSLGLYTEAFF
>TRBJ2-7|-|TRBV29-1|-
TGCAGCGTTGCTTTTAGCTACGAGCAGTACTTC
CSVAFSYEQYF
>TRBJ1-1|-|TRBV11-2|-
TGTGCCAGCAGCTTCCTAGGACACAGGCCCACTGAAGCTTTCTTT
CASSFLGHRPTEAFF
>TRBJ1-5|-|TRBV6-6|-
TGTGCCAGCAGTTACCGTTCGGACAGCCCCAATCAGCCCCAGCATTTT
CASSYRSDSPNQPQHF
>TRBJ2-1|-|TRBV5-4|TRBD2
TGTGCCAGCACCCGGCGGGGGGCTTACAATGAGCAGTTCTTC
CASTRRGAYNEQFF
>TRBJ2-7|once|TRBV19|TRBD1
TGTGCCAGTAGTACTCGCGACAGGGCGAACGAGCAGTACTTC
CASSTRDRANEQYF
>TRBJ2-5|-|TRBV5-1|TRBD2
TGCGCCAGCAGCTCCGGGACTAGCGGGGGGGCGGAGACCCAGTACTTC
CASSSGTSGGAETQYF
>TRBJ2-7|-|TRBV29-1|TRBD1
TGCAGCGTTGAAGAGGGACAGGGGTTCTCCTACGAGCAGTACTTC
CSVEEGQGFSYEQYF
>TRBJ1-5|-|TRBV4-3|-
TGCGCCAGCAGCCAAGATGACTTTCAGCCCCAGCATTTT
CASSQDDFQPQHF
>TRBJ1-2|-|TRBV20-1|-
TGCAGTGCTAACCCGGGAAATGGCTACACCTTC
CSANPGNGYTF
>TRBJ1-2|-|TRBV29-1|-
TGCAGCGTTGAAGGCGACTATGGCTACACCTTC
CSVEGDYGYTF
>TRBJ1-5|-|TRBV19|TRBD1
TGTGCCAGTAGTATGGAGGGGGCGAGCAATCAGCCCCAGCATTTT
CASSMEGASNQPQHF
>TRBJ2-2|-|TRBV7-9|-
TGTGCCAGCAGCTTAGGACAGATTTCGAACACCGGGGAGCTGTTTTTT
CASSLGQISNTGELFF
>TRBJ2-4|-|TRBV11-3|TRBD2
TGTGCCAGCAGCTTAGAAGGTCCCGAGCGGGGCATTCAGTACTTC
CASSLEGPERGIQYF
>TRBJ2-7|-|TRBV2|TRBD1
TGTGCCAGCATTCACCCGGGACAGGGGTACGAGCAGTACTTC
CASIHPGQGYEQYF
>TRBJ2-5|few|TRBV5-4|TRBD1
TGTGCCAGCAGCCCGGGACAGGGTGAGACCCAGTACTTC
CASSPGQGETQYF
>TRBJ1-4|-|TRBV7-2|TRBD1
TGTGCCAGCAGCCCGGGAGGTCAACAGGGGGCCGGTGAAAAACTGTTTTTT
CASSPGGQQGAGEKLFF
>TRBJ2-3|-|TRBV4-3|-
TGCGCCAGCAGCCCTACGAGGGCCACAGATACGCAGTATTTT
CASSPTRATDTQYF